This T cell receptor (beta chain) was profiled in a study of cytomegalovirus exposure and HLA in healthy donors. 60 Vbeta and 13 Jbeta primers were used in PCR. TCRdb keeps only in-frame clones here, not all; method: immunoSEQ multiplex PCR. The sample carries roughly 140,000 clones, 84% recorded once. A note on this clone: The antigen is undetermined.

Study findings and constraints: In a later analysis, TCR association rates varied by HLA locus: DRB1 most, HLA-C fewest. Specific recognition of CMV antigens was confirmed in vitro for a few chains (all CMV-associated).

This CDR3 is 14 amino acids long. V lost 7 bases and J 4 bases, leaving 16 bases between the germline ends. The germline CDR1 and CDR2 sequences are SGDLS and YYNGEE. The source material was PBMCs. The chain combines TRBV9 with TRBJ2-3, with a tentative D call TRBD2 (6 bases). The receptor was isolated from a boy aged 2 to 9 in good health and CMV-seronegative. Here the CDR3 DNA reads TGTGCCAGCGGGACTCTAGCTGAGTCAGATACGCAGTATTTT. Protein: CASGTLAESDTQYF.